Shown below are 21 T cell receptor beta chains from a single sample sequenced in a study of T-cell reconstitution after alpha-beta-depleted transplantation in children. Unique molecular identifiers were used to barcode this TCRbeta library. TCRdb processed the PCR reads anew with MiXCR; each CDR3 protein has one entry. The table records 300,000 to 400,000 distinct CDR3 sequences, around 25% of them present only once. Material: PBMCs, mostly from graft donor cells, obtained 180 days after TCRalphabeta/CD19-depleted stem cell transplant. These receptors came from a male patient between 10 and 17 years old who had a stem cell transplant for acute lymphoblastic leukemia, so the T cells may come from the graft donor.

This chain connects TRBV11-2 to TRBJ1-2, with D unclear. The CDR3 has 16 amino acids. V dropped 1 base and J dropped 3 bases, with 15 bases sitting between them. Germline CDR1 is SGHAT and CDR2 is FQNNGV. The CDR3 coding sequence is TGTGCCAGCAGCTTAGCAGTGTCCGGACCTTACTATGGCTACACCTTC. It yields the protein CASSLAVSGPYYGYTF.

The gene calls are TRBV2 and TRBJ1-6; no reliable D call. The V gene's germline CDR1 is SNHLY and CDR2 FYNNEI. Deletions cut 1 base from V and 7 bases from J, with 11 bases between. The CDR3 spans 15 residues. In DNA form, the CDR3 reads TGTGCCAGCAGTGAAGAGAGACCCTTCAATTCACCCCTCCACTTT. Its protein product is CASSEERPFNSPLHF.

This clonotype was recorded only once. The gene calls are TRBV5-1 and TRBJ2-5, with D possibly TRBD2 on 5 matching bases. Germline lookup yields CDR1 SGHRS and CDR2 YFSETQ. The V and J ends lost 4 bases and 5 bases respectively, with 12 bases between them. CDR3 length: 13 amino acids. The CDR3 region is CASSPMTGETQYF. In nucleotides, the CDR3 is TGCGCCAGCAGCCCGATGACGGGGGAGACCCAGTACTTC.

The genes are TRBV5-1 and TRBJ2-3; 12 nucleotides line up with TRBD2. Losses at the gene ends were 2 bases for V and 3 bases for J; bases not matched to a gene: 7. CDR1 and CDR2 (germline): SGHRS, YFSETQ. The CDR3 runs 17 residues. The CDR3 DNA follows: TGCGCCAGCAGCTTAGGGCTAGCGGGAGGGCCGACAGATACGCAGTATTTT. Protein product: CASSLGLAGGPTDTQYF.

The J gene is TRBJ2-7, the V gene TRBV7-9; TRBD2 matches at 7 bases. V lost 2 bases to trimming and J lost 4 bases; unmatched junction nucleotides: 5. The CDR3 covers 14 residues. Germline-derived CDR1 and CDR2 are SEHNR and FQNEAQ (reference sequence). The CDR3 protein is CASSLQREGYEQYF. The CDR3 DNA is TGTGCCAGCAGCTTACAGCGGGAAGGGTACGAGCAGTACTTC.

This chain connects TRBV6-5 to TRBJ1-5; TRBD1 agrees at 8 bases. This CDR3 contains 14 residues. The germline gives CDR1 MNHEY, CDR2 SVGAGI. V dropped 4 bases and J dropped 7; count of bases not matched to a gene: 6. CDR3: CASSWQGAEQPQHF. DNA of the CDR3: TGTGCCAGCAGTTGGCAGGGGGCGGAACAGCCCCAGCATTTT.

CDR3 bases: TGTGCTAGTGGTTTCAGCCCCGCTCATTCAGGGATTAACTATGGCTACACCTTC. Translated: CASGFSPAHSGINYGYTF. The chain recombines TRBV12-5 with TRBJ1-2; tentatively, D is TRBD1 (5 bases). The germline V gene encodes CDR1 LGHNT and CDR2 FRNRAP. This CDR3 comprises 18 residues. Trimming left V 3 bases short and J 1 base short, with 21 bases between.

The rearrangement links TRBV20-1 to TRBJ2-1, with TRBD2 matching over 8 bases. CDR1 is DFQATT, CDR2 SNEGSKA, per germline (reference sequence). Trimming at V came to 3 bases and at J to 12 bases, leaving 4 bases not matched to a gene. The CDR3 totals 11 residues. The CDR3 reads CSASAAGAQFF. The DNA of the CDR3 is TGCAGTGCTAGCGCAGCGGGAGCGCAGTTCTTC.

This clonotype was detected only once. The chain links TRBV13 to TRBJ2-5; D ambiguous. This CDR3 is built from 13 residues. Trimming cost V 5 bases and J 4 bases, with 11 bases left between them. Germline CDR1 reads PRHDT; CDR2 reads FYEKMQ (reference sequence). CDR3 protein: CASSLFSRETQYF. CDR3 nucleotide sequence: TGTGCCAGCAGCCTTTTTTCGAGAGAGACCCAGTACTTC.

The J gene is TRBJ1-2, the V gene TRBV7-6; 9 bases line up with TRBD1. The CDR3 contains 16 residues. Germline CDR1 is SGHVS and CDR2 is FNYEAQ. After removal of 1 base from V and 6 bases from J, the junction contained 9 bases not matched to a gene. CDR3 loop: CASSLVLRGQGNGYTF. The DNA of the CDR3 is TGTGCCAGCAGCTTAGTTCTACGGGGACAGGGTAATGGCTACACCTTC.

The chain has TRBV6-5 and TRBJ1-1; a weak D match, TRBD1 (5 bases). Trimming cost V 0 bases and J 5 bases, with 10 bases left between them. The CDR3 is made up of 14 amino acids. Germline V gene sequence: CDR1 MNHEY, CDR2 SVGAGI. CDR3 bases: TGTGCCAGCAGTTACTCCATGGGGGGGACTGAAGCTTTCTTT. Translation: CASSYSMGGTEAFF.

The chain uses TRBV20-1 and TRBJ2-7; D not certain. Germline values: CDR1 DFQATT, CDR2 SNEGSKA (reference sequence). V was cut by 6 bases and J by 7 bases, with 22 bases left in between. There are 14 residues in the CDR3. This CDR3 reads CSAHPQLRLWEQYF. CDR3 DNA: TGCAGTGCCCATCCCCAACTTCGGTTATGGGAGCAGTACTTC.

The V gene is TRBV21-1, the J gene TRBJ2-7; TRBD1, the table's D call, was not compared with the DNA. TRBV21-1 represents a pseudogene. The CDR3 loop spans 16 amino acids. The CDR3 sequence: CASSKPRQGSPWQQYF. CDR3 coding DNA: TGTGCCAGCAGCAAACCGAGGCAGGGGTCCCCGTGGCAGCAGTACTTC.

This clonotype occurred many times. The chain combines TRBV10-3 with TRBJ2-1; 9 bases map to TRBD2. The CDR3 sequence is 15 residues long. J was trimmed by 12 bases and V by 10 bases; bases with no gene match: 19. The germline V gene encodes CDR1 ENHRY and CDR2 SYGVKD. The CDR3 sequence is CATPSKTSGQRAQFF. Here the CDR3 DNA reads TGTGCCACTCCTTCGAAGACTAGCGGTCAGAGGGCGCAGTTCTTC.

The rearrangement joins TRBV6-5 to TRBJ2-3, with TRBD2 matching over 12 bases. Looked up from germline, CDR1 is MNHEY and CDR2 is SVGAGI. With 0 bases clipped from V and 8 bases from J, the junction kept 3 bases outside the gene matches. The CDR3 is made up of 15 amino acids. CDR3 in DNA: TGTGCCAGCAGTTACTCCCCTAGCGGGAGGGGTACGCAGTATTTT. This gives the protein CASSYSPSGRGTQYF.

The chain joins TRBV10-1 to TRBJ2-1; no clear D gene. Germline V gene sequence: CDR1 WNHNN, CDR2 SYGVQD (reference sequence). The V and J ends lost 2 bases and 0 bases respectively, with 8 bases between them. CDR3 length equals 15 residues. This CDR3 reads CASSENPFSYNEQFF. The CDR3, as DNA: TGCGCCAGCAGTGAGAACCCTTTCTCCTACAATGAGCAGTTCTTC.

This clonotype was observed once. The chain has TRBV5-1 and TRBJ2-5; TRBD2 matches at 9 bases. The germline CDR1 and CDR2 sequences are SGHRS and YFSETQ. The CDR3 has 15 residues. Losses at the gene ends were 3 bases for V and 5 bases for J; bases not matched to a gene: 8. The CDR3 DNA follows: TGCGCCAGCAGCTCGATAGCGGGAGTGAGGGAGACCCAGTACTTC. This gives the protein CASSSIAGVRETQYF.

DNA for the CDR3: TGTGCCAGCCTCTCAAGGGCAGTTGAAGCTTTCTTT. Amino acid sequence: CASLSRAVEAFF. V and J are TRBV2 and TRBJ1-1; D not resolved. The CDR3 runs to 12 residues. V gave up 8 bases and J gave up 7 bases, with 14 bases separating them. Germline V gives CDR1 SNHLY, CDR2 FYNNEI. Drawing the rest from reference TRBV2 and TRBJ1-1, the complete variable domain is EPEVTQTPSHQVTQMGQEVILRCVPISNHLYFYWYRQILGQKVEFLVSFYNNEISEKSEIFDDQFSVERPDGSNFTLKIRSTKLEDSAMYFCASLSRAVEAFFGQGTRLTVV.

In its sample, this clonotype was seen a few times. This rearrangement joins TRBV7-6 to TRBJ2-3; 11 positions match TRBD2. The CDR3 runs 16 residues. V was pared by 3 bases and J by 2 bases, with 4 bases of the junction left unmatched. Per the germline V gene, CDR1 is SGHVS and CDR2 is FNYEAQ. The CDR3 DNA follows: TGTGCCAGCAGCTTTCGACTAGCGGGGTTCACAGATACGCAGTATTTT. Its translation is CASSFRLAGFTDTQYF.

Remarks on this clonotype: A much larger clone sits a single nucleotide away, making a read error possible. This chain connects TRBV6-5 to TRBJ2-2; no definite D call. There are 13 residues in the CDR3. Trimming removed 0 bases at V and 3 bases at J, with 2 bases between. The germline V gene has CDR1 MNHEY and CDR2 SVGAGI. This CDR3 reads CASSYSYTGELFF. The CDR3 coding sequence is TGTGCCAGCAGTTACTCCTACACCGGGGAGCTGTTTTTT.

This clonotype was observed a few times. The chain links TRBV11-3 to TRBJ1-1, with 9 bases identical to TRBD1. In germline, CDR1 is SGHNT, CDR2 YENEEA. V gave up 6 bases and J gave up 0 bases; unmatched junction bases: 5. CDR3 length: 15 residues. As DNA, the CDR3 is TGTGCCAGCAGGAGGGACAGGGCCATGAACACTGAAGCTTTCTTT. This encodes CASRRDRAMNTEAFF.